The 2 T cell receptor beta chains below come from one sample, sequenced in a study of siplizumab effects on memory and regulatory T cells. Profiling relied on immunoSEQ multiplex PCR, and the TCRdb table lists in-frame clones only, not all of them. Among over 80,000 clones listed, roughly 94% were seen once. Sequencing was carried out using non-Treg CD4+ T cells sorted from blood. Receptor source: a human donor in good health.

The CDR3 bases are TGTGCCAGCAGTCGGGACAGGGGAACAGATACGCAGTATTTT. The encoded protein is CASSRDRGTDTQYF. The chain uses TRBV28 and TRBJ2-3, with 10 bases matching TRBD1. Germline V gene data show CDR1 as MDHEN and CDR2 as SYDVKM. V was pared by 5 bases and J by 3 bases, with 2 bases of the junction left unmatched. The CDR3 loop spans 14 amino acids.

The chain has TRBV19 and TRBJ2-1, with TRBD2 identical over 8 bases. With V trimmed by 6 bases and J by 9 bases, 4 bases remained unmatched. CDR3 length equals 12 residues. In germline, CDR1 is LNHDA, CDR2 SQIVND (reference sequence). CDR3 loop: CASSPGGSEQFF. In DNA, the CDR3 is TGTGCCAGTAGCCCGGGGGGGTCTGAGCAGTTCTTC. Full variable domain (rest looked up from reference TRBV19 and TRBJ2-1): DGGITQSPKYLFRKEGQNVTLSCEQNLNHDAMYWYRQDPGQGLRLIYYSQIVNDFQKGDIAEGYSVSREKKESFPLTVTSAQKNPTAFYLCASSPGGSEQFFGPGTRLTVL.